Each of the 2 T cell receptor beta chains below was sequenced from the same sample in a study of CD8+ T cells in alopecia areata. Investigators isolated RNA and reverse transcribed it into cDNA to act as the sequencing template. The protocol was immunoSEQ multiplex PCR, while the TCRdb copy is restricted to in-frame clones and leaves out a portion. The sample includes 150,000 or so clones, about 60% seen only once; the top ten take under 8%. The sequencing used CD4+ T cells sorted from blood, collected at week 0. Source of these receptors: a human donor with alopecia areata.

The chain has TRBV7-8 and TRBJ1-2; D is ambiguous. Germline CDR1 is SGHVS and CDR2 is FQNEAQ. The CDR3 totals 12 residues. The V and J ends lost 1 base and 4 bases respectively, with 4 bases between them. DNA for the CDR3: TGTGCCAGCAGCTTAGGGGGCTATGGCTACACCTTC. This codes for CASSLGGYGYTF.

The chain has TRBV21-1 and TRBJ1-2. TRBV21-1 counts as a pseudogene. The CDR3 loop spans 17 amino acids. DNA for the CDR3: TGTGCCAGCAGCAAATTTGTCTCAGGACAGAGGACTAATGGCTACACCTTC. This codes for CASSKFVSGQRTNGYTF.